The rows below give T cell receptor beta chains drawn from one sample of a study of cytomegalovirus exposure and HLA in healthy donors. Sequencing used immunoSEQ multiplex PCR; TCRdb keeps in-frame clones, though not all of them. The sample gives some 180,000 clones, 78% of which show up once; over 12% is in the top ten. Material: PBMCs. All receptors derive from a woman aged 25 to 39 in good health and CMV-seropositive. Both conserved end residues are part of each CDR3. Fields, in order: J gene, D gene, clone size, V gene, CDR3 DNA, CDR3 protein. The D gene is left open where the match is weak. Only part of the rows carry a size: once, few, many, or a class if the clone is expanded.

J gene: TRBJ2-1; D gene: TRBD2; clone size: -; V gene: TRBV15; CDR3 DNA: TGTGCCACCAGCAGAGATCGACCTAGCGGGGGCGGGAGATACAATGAGCAGTTCTTC; CDR3 protein: CATSRDRPSGGGRYNEQFF
J gene: TRBJ2-1; D gene: -; clone size: -; V gene: TRBV7-6; CDR3 DNA: TGTGCCAGCAGATCTTTCGACGGGAACTACAATGAGCAGTTCTTC; CDR3 protein: CASRSFDGNYNEQFF
J gene: TRBJ1-1; D gene: -; clone size: -; V gene: TRBV28; CDR3 DNA: TGTGCCAGCGGCAGGGATATGAACACTGAAGCTTTCTTT; CDR3 protein: CASGRDMNTEAFF
J gene: TRBJ1-5; D gene: TRBD1; clone size: -; V gene: TRBV6-1; CDR3 DNA: TGTGCCAGCACCCCAGGGGGCATGAGCAATCAGCCCCAGCATTTT; CDR3 protein: CASTPGGMSNQPQHF
J gene: TRBJ2-1; D gene: -; clone size: -; V gene: TRBV7-2; CDR3 DNA: TGTGCCAGCAGCTTAGCGGCCGCTGACAATGAGCAGTTCTTC; CDR3 protein: CASSLAAADNEQFF
J gene: TRBJ2-5; D gene: TRBD2; clone size: -; V gene: TRBV29-1; CDR3 DNA: TGCAGCGTTGCTCGGGCTAGCGGGATGGGGGAGACCCAGTACTTC; CDR3 protein: CSVARASGMGETQYF
J gene: TRBJ2-1; D gene: TRBD1; clone size: -; V gene: TRBV29-1; CDR3 DNA: TGCAGCGTCCGGGGGCAGGGGGCGAGTCCCGAGCAGTTCTTC; CDR3 protein: CSVRGQGASPEQFF
J gene: TRBJ2-5; D gene: -; clone size: -; V gene: TRBV30; CDR3 DNA: TGTGCCTGGAGTCTGGGTAGAGGGAGGGAGACCCAGTACTTC; CDR3 protein: CAWSLGRGRETQYF
J gene: TRBJ2-6; D gene: -; clone size: -; V gene: TRBV5-4; CDR3 DNA: TGTGCCAGCAGCCTCCCGACCGCGGGCTCTGGGGCCAACGTCCTGACTTTC; CDR3 protein: CASSLPTAGSGANVLTF
J gene: TRBJ2-7; D gene: -; clone size: -; V gene: TRBV5-1; CDR3 DNA: TGCGCCAGCAGCGTCCGACCTGAGGGCTACGAGCAGTACTTC; CDR3 protein: CASSVRPEGYEQYF
J gene: TRBJ1-1; D gene: -; clone size: -; V gene: TRBV27; CDR3 DNA: TGTGCCAGCAGTTCCGAGGGCAGGGGTGCTTTCTTT; CDR3 protein: CASSSEGRGAFF
J gene: TRBJ2-7; D gene: -; clone size: -; V gene: TRBV29-1; CDR3 DNA: TGCAGCGTTGAAGATGAACAGGGACACTACGAGCAGTACTTC; CDR3 protein: CSVEDEQGHYEQYF
J gene: TRBJ1-1; D gene: -; clone size: -; V gene: TRBV19; CDR3 DNA: TGTGCCAGTAGTATGAGAGAGAACACTGAAGCTTTCTTT; CDR3 protein: CASSMRENTEAFF
J gene: TRBJ2-1; D gene: TRBD2; clone size: -; V gene: TRBV2; CDR3 DNA: TGTGCCAGCAGTGAATGGGCTAGCGGGAGCCACAATGAGCAGTTCTTC; CDR3 protein: CASSEWASGSHNEQFF
J gene: TRBJ2-7; D gene: TRBD1; clone size: -; V gene: TRBV28; CDR3 DNA: TGTGCCAGCCAGGGGGCGGTTTCCTACGAGCAGTACTTC; CDR3 protein: CASQGAVSYEQYF
J gene: TRBJ2-7; D gene: -; clone size: -; V gene: TRBV5-1; CDR3 DNA: TGCGCCAGCCGATCCGGGATCGAAAACTACGAGCAGTACTTC; CDR3 protein: CASRSGIENYEQYF
J gene: TRBJ1-2; D gene: TRBD1; clone size: -; V gene: TRBV11-2; CDR3 DNA: TGTGCCAGCAGCTTAGATACAGGGGGCTTCTATGGCTACACCTTC; CDR3 protein: CASSLDTGGFYGYTF
J gene: TRBJ2-1; D gene: -; clone size: -; V gene: TRBV11-3; CDR3 DNA: TGTGCCAGCAGCCAAGGGGGTCCCCTGGATGAGCAGTTCTTC; CDR3 protein: CASSQGGPLDEQFF
J gene: TRBJ2-5; D gene: -; clone size: -; V gene: TRBV5-4; CDR3 DNA: TGTGCCAGCAGCTTGTGGGGTACGGGAACAGCTCGAGAGACCCAGTACTTC; CDR3 protein: CASSLWGTGTARETQYF
J gene: TRBJ2-1; D gene: TRBD2; clone size: -; V gene: TRBV11-2; CDR3 DNA: TGTGCCAGCAGCTTGGTAGCGGGGGGTGGAAATGAGCAGTTCTTC; CDR3 protein: CASSLVAGGGNEQFF
J gene: TRBJ2-7; D gene: TRBD2; clone size: -; V gene: TRBV10-3; CDR3 DNA: TGTGCCATCGGAAGGACTAGCGGGAGGGTGGGCGAGCAGTACTTC; CDR3 protein: CAIGRTSGRVGEQYF
J gene: TRBJ2-2; D gene: -; clone size: few; V gene: TRBV11-3; CDR3 DNA: TGTGCCAGCAGCTTAGGCGGGGCCAGGGCCGGGGAGCTGTTTTTT; CDR3 protein: CASSLGGARAGELFF
J gene: TRBJ2-7; D gene: TRBD1; clone size: -; V gene: TRBV9; CDR3 DNA: TGTGCCAGCAGCCCCCAGTCGACAGGGATCGAGCAGTACTTC; CDR3 protein: CASSPQSTGIEQYF
J gene: TRBJ1-4; D gene: -; clone size: -; V gene: TRBV19; CDR3 DNA: TGTGCCAGTACCACGGTGGGGGGAGAAAAACTGTTTTTT; CDR3 protein: CASTTVGGEKLFF
J gene: TRBJ2-7; D gene: -; clone size: -; V gene: TRBV5-5; CDR3 DNA: TGTGCCAGCAGCTTGGATCACGGACACTACGAGCAGTACTTC; CDR3 protein: CASSLDHGHYEQYF
J gene: TRBJ2-5; D gene: -; clone size: -; V gene: TRBV30; CDR3 DNA: TGTGCCTGGAGCGCAGGGGGGTTGCGGACCCAAGAGACCCAGTACTTC; CDR3 protein: CAWSAGGLRTQETQYF
J gene: TRBJ1-1; D gene: -; clone size: -; V gene: TRBV6-5; CDR3 DNA: TGTGCCAGCAGAATATCGCGGCAACCGAACACTGAAGCTTTCTTT; CDR3 protein: CASRISRQPNTEAFF
J gene: TRBJ2-1; D gene: -; clone size: -; V gene: TRBV28; CDR3 DNA: TGTGCCAGCAGTTTATTAGTAGCGGCCTACAATGAGCAGTTCTTC; CDR3 protein: CASSLLVAAYNEQFF
J gene: TRBJ2-7; D gene: -; clone size: -; V gene: TRBV5-1; CDR3 DNA: TGCGCCAGCAGCTTGGCCCCAAGACAGGAACCCTACGAGCAGTACTTC; CDR3 protein: CASSLAPRQEPYEQYF
J gene: TRBJ2-7; D gene: -; clone size: -; V gene: TRBV28; CDR3 DNA: TGTGCCAGCACCTCGCCGTCAGTCCCCTACGAGCAGTACTTC; CDR3 protein: CASTSPSVPYEQYF
J gene: TRBJ2-5; D gene: TRBD2; clone size: few; V gene: TRBV7-9; CDR3 DNA: TGTTCCAGCAGCACTCGACTAGCGGGGGGCCAAGAGACCCAGTACTTC; CDR3 protein: CSSSTRLAGGQETQYF
J gene: TRBJ1-3; D gene: -; clone size: -; V gene: TRBV19; CDR3 DNA: TGTGCCAGTAGTATAGATTTGGCCTCAGGGTTAGTTGGTGGAAACACCATATATTTT; CDR3 protein: CASSIDLASGLVGGNTIYF
J gene: TRBJ2-5; D gene: -; clone size: -; V gene: TRBV5-1; CDR3 DNA: TGCGCCAGCAGCCCGGAGGGCAGGGGGGAGAGAAGCCAGTACTTC; CDR3 protein: CASSPEGRGERSQYF
J gene: TRBJ2-3; D gene: TRBD2; clone size: -; V gene: TRBV2; CDR3 DNA: TGTGCCAGCATCAAAGAATGGGGGGGAGGGCCTACAGATACGCAGTATTTT; CDR3 protein: CASIKEWGGGPTDTQYF
J gene: TRBJ2-7; D gene: -; clone size: -; V gene: TRBV11-2; CDR3 DNA: TGTGCCAGCAGCCTAGAGGGGGGGGTGAGGGGCTACGAGCAGTACTTC; CDR3 protein: CASSLEGGVRGYEQYF
J gene: TRBJ1-2; D gene: -; clone size: -; V gene: TRBV4-3; CDR3 DNA: TGCGCCAGCAGCCAAAGACGGCGGGTGGAAGACTATGGCTACACCTTC; CDR3 protein: CASSQRRRVEDYGYTF
J gene: TRBJ2-7; D gene: TRBD1; clone size: few; V gene: TRBV6-5; CDR3 DNA: TGTGCCAGCAGTTACCGGGACAGGGATGGTTACGAGCAGTACTTC; CDR3 protein: CASSYRDRDGYEQYF
J gene: TRBJ1-2; D gene: -; clone size: once; V gene: TRBV5-1; CDR3 DNA: TGCGCCAGCAGCTTGGGTCCAGGCGACTATGGCTACACCTTC; CDR3 protein: CASSLGPGDYGYTF
J gene: TRBJ1-5; D gene: TRBD1; clone size: once; V gene: TRBV7-8; CDR3 DNA: TGTGCCAGCAGCTTATCCACCCCCACAGGGGCAAAGAATCAGCCCCAGCATTTT; CDR3 protein: CASSLSTPTGAKNQPQHF
J gene: TRBJ2-4; D gene: -; clone size: -; V gene: TRBV10-1; CDR3 DNA: TGCGCCAGCAGTCCACAGGGATCCAAAAACATTCAGTACTTC; CDR3 protein: CASSPQGSKNIQYF
J gene: TRBJ1-4; D gene: -; clone size: -; V gene: TRBV6-1; CDR3 DNA: TGTGCCAGCAGTGGTTTTCCTCTACCCAACGAAAAACTGTTTTTT; CDR3 protein: CASSGFPLPNEKLFF
J gene: TRBJ2-7; D gene: -; clone size: once; V gene: TRBV4-3; CDR3 DNA: TGCGCCAGCAGCCACCGGACAGCCTCCTACGAGCAGTACTTC; CDR3 protein: CASSHRTASYEQYF
J gene: TRBJ2-1; D gene: -; clone size: -; V gene: TRBV11-3; CDR3 DNA: TGTGCCAGCAGCCCGAGACCCAGGGGCAATGAGCAGTTCTTC; CDR3 protein: CASSPRPRGNEQFF
J gene: TRBJ2-2; D gene: -; clone size: -; V gene: TRBV30; CDR3 DNA: TGTGCCTGGAGTGTATTGGCGGCTTCGAACACCGGGGAGCTGTTTTTT; CDR3 protein: CAWSVLAASNTGELFF
J gene: TRBJ2-3; D gene: -; clone size: -; V gene: TRBV5-6; CDR3 DNA: TGTGCCAGCAGCTCTATGACGGGTACGCAGTATTTT; CDR3 protein: CASSSMTGTQYF
J gene: TRBJ1-1; D gene: TRBD1; clone size: -; V gene: TRBV4-1; CDR3 DNA: TGCGCCAGCAGCCAAGAGGACAGGGGGGGCACTGAAGCTTTCTTT; CDR3 protein: CASSQEDRGGTEAFF
J gene: TRBJ1-2; D gene: -; clone size: few; V gene: TRBV7-2; CDR3 DNA: TGTGCCAGCAGCTTGGGCGACAGTCCCTATGGCTACACCTTC; CDR3 protein: CASSLGDSPYGYTF
J gene: TRBJ2-7; D gene: -; clone size: once; V gene: TRBV7-8; CDR3 DNA: TGTGCCAGCAGCTTAGGGAGGGACGAGCAGTACTTC; CDR3 protein: CASSLGRDEQYF
J gene: TRBJ2-7; D gene: TRBD2; clone size: -; V gene: TRBV7-6; CDR3 DNA: TGTGCCAGCAGTTCACCCTCGGGAGGGTTGGGCGAGCAGTACTTC; CDR3 protein: CASSSPSGGLGEQYF
J gene: TRBJ2-7; D gene: TRBD1; clone size: few; V gene: TRBV27; CDR3 DNA: TGTGCCAGCAGACTAGACAGGGGCGACTCCTACGAGCAGTACTTC; CDR3 protein: CASRLDRGDSYEQYF
J gene: TRBJ1-1; D gene: -; clone size: -; V gene: TRBV13; CDR3 DNA: TGTGCCAGCAAGAGGGATGGGGACACTGAAGCTTTCTTT; CDR3 protein: CASKRDGDTEAFF
J gene: TRBJ2-7; D gene: -; clone size: -; V gene: TRBV28; CDR3 DNA: TGTGCCAGCAGTTTAAGCGCCCCCTCCTACGAGCAGTACTTC; CDR3 protein: CASSLSAPSYEQYF
J gene: TRBJ2-5; D gene: -; clone size: few; V gene: TRBV14; CDR3 DNA: TGTGCCAGCAGCCAGGGGCTGTGGGTTGAGACCCAGTACTTC; CDR3 protein: CASSQGLWVETQYF
J gene: TRBJ2-3; D gene: TRBD2; clone size: -; V gene: TRBV18; CDR3 DNA: TGTGCCAGCTCACCAAGCGGGGGTGCAGATACGCAGTATTTT; CDR3 protein: CASSPSGGADTQYF
J gene: TRBJ2-1; D gene: -; clone size: -; V gene: TRBV30; CDR3 DNA: TGTGCCTGGAGTGTCACCCGGGGACTTCTCAATGAGCAGTTCTTC; CDR3 protein: CAWSVTRGLLNEQFF
J gene: TRBJ2-3; D gene: TRBD2; clone size: few; V gene: TRBV7-8; CDR3 DNA: TGTGCCAGCAGCTTAGGGGGGGGACGCACAGATACGCAGTATTTT; CDR3 protein: CASSLGGGRTDTQYF
J gene: TRBJ2-5; D gene: TRBD1; clone size: -; V gene: TRBV4-1; CDR3 DNA: TGCGCCAGCAGCCAAGGAAGAACCGGGACAGGGCGAGAGACCCAGTACTTC; CDR3 protein: CASSQGRTGTGRETQYF
J gene: TRBJ1-5; D gene: -; clone size: -; V gene: TRBV10-3; CDR3 DNA: TGTGCCATCAGTGCGTCGGGAGGGAGTCAGCCCCAGCATTTT; CDR3 protein: CAISASGGSQPQHF
J gene: TRBJ1-1; D gene: -; clone size: -; V gene: TRBV19; CDR3 DNA: TGTGCCAGTAGCATACTATCGCAGGGTGTACCTGAAGCTTTCTTT; CDR3 protein: CASSILSQGVPEAFF
J gene: TRBJ1-1; D gene: -; clone size: -; V gene: TRBV30; CDR3 DNA: TGTGCCTGGACAGGGTCAGGGTCTGAAGCTTTCTTT; CDR3 protein: CAWTGSGSEAFF